This is a list of T cell receptor beta chains from one sample in a study of immune characterization of retroperitoneal liposarcoma. TCRdb re-derived calls from the PCR reads in MiXCR, one entry per CDR3 protein. The sample shows around 10,000 distinct CDR3 sequences, under 35% of them seen only once. Sequencing input: tumor tissue. The receptor source for this set is a female donor with retroperitoneal liposarcoma. Each CDR3 is given with its conserved first and last residue. Fields, in order: J gene, clone size, D gene, V gene, CDR3 protein, CDR3 DNA. The D gene is left open where the match is weak. Clone size appears in some rows only: once, few, many, or a class for an expanded clone.

>TRBJ2-1|-|-|TRBV19
CASSPPTGLGNEQFF
TGTGCCAGTAGTCCGCCGACGGGACTTGGGAATGAGCAGTTCTTC
>TRBJ2-1|medium-sized|-|TRBV7-2
CASSLLNEQFF
TGTGCCAGCAGCTTATTGAACGAGCAGTTCTTC
>TRBJ2-2|medium-sized|-|TRBV6-1
CASIPGDTGELFF
TGTGCCAGCATTCCCGGGGACACCGGGGAGCTGTTTTTT
>TRBJ2-1|few|-|TRBV6-1
CASTFDRHSEQFF
TGTGCCAGCACCTTTGACAGACATTCCGAGCAGTTCTTC
>TRBJ2-2|few|TRBD2|TRBV6-1
CASSSRGGDTGELFF
TGTGCCAGCAGTTCCCGGGGGGGCGACACCGGGGAGCTGTTTTTT
>TRBJ1-1|few|-|TRBV7-2
CASSLFVRVTEAFF
TGTGCCAGCAGCTTATTTGTCAGGGTAACTGAAGCTTTCTTT
>TRBJ2-1|medium-sized|-|TRBV7-2
CASSRTSSSYNEQFF
TGTGCCAGCAGCCGGACGTCAAGCTCCTACAATGAGCAGTTCTTC
>TRBJ2-7|medium-sized|-|TRBV6-6
CASSYSTVSFEQYF
TGTGCCAGCAGTTACTCGACAGTTAGCTTTGAGCAGTACTTC
>TRBJ2-1|-|-|TRBV12-3/TRBV12-4
CASSFGDSYEQFF
TGTGCCAGCAGTTTTGGGGACTCCTACGAGCAGTTCTTC
>TRBJ2-1|medium-sized|TRBD1|TRBV7-2
CASSIDPAGTVHGTQFF
TGTGCCAGCAGCATAGACCCAGCCGGGACAGTTCATGGGACCCAGTTCTTC
>TRBJ1-2|-|TRBD1|TRBV27
CASQGMNRGGGAYGYTF
TGTGCCAGCCAGGGAATGAACAGGGGTGGGGGGGCCTATGGCTACACCTTC
>TRBJ2-7|-|-|TRBV11-2
CASSASVSEQYF
TGTGCCAGCAGCGCCTCGGTGAGCGAGCAGTACTTC
>TRBJ2-1|many|TRBD2|TRBV6-1
CASSEAGGSSYEQFF
TGTGCCAGCAGTGAAGCGGGAGGGAGCTCCTACGAGCAGTTCTTC
>TRBJ2-7|many|-|TRBV6-6
CASSYSGEQYF
TGTGCCAGCAGTTACTCGGGGGAGCAGTACTTC
>TRBJ2-7|medium-sized|TRBD2|TRBV6-1
CASTSSLAGDNEQYF
TGTGCCAGCACAAGCTCGCTAGCGGGAGACAATGAGCAGTACTTC
>TRBJ2-1|few|TRBD1|TRBV6-6
CASSYSGTGGETQFF
TGTGCCAGCAGTTACTCGGGGACAGGGGGGGAGACCCAGTTCTTC
>TRBJ2-2|-|TRBD2|TRBV4-1
CASSLDPRLAGAGELFF
TGCGCCAGCAGCCTTGACCCCAGGCTAGCGGGGGCCGGGGAGTTGTTTTTT
>TRBJ1-2|few|-|TRBV7-3
CASSLIGAYGYTF
TGTGCCAGCAGCTTAATCGGGGCCTATGGCTACACCTTC
>TRBJ2-5|-|TRBD2|TRBV10-1
CASSDRGSEGQTQYF
TGCGCCAGCAGTGACCGCGGGAGTGAAGGACAGACCCAGTACTTC
>TRBJ2-2|many|-|TRBV6-1
CASSRSGGANTGELFF
TGTGCCAGCAGCCGTAGCGGAGGGGCGAACACCGGGGAGCTGTTTTTT
>TRBJ2-1|few|TRBD1|TRBV6-1
CASSEDEGQGSYEQFF
TGTGCCAGCAGTGAAGATGAAGGACAGGGGTCCTACGAGCAGTTCTTC
>TRBJ2-1|-|TRBD2|TRBV7-6
CASYKGGGFQETQFF
TGTGCCAGCTACAAGGGCGGGGGGTTCCAAGAGACCCAGTTCTTC
>TRBJ2-6|medium-sized|-|TRBV7-2
CASSVTGPLTGANVLTF
TGTGCCAGCAGCGTTACAGGGCCACTAACCGGGGCCAACGTCCTGACTTTC
>TRBJ2-7|many|-|TRBV6-6
CASSYSTQTQILAEQYF
TGTGCCAGCAGTTACTCGACACAGACTCAAATCCTGGCCGAGCAGTACTTC
>TRBJ2-5|medium-sized|-|TRBV11-3
CASSLGGIIGETQYF
TGTGCCAGCAGCTTAGGCGGGATAATCGGAGAGACCCAGTACTTC
>TRBJ2-1|-|-|TRBV6-1
CASSDTQGTEQFF
TGTGCCAGCAGTGACACTCAGGGAACTGAGCAGTTCTTC
>TRBJ1-2|few|-|TRBV6-1
CASSYGRQFYGYTF
TGTGCCAGCAGTTACGGCAGACAATTCTATGGCTACACCTTC
>TRBJ1-2|few|-|TRBV6-1
CASSPGAWGYTF
TGTGCCAGCAGCCCAGGGGCCTGGGGCTACACCTTC